This is a list of T cell receptor beta chains from one sample in a study of shared T cell receptors in the human thymus. Assay: immunoSEQ multiplex PCR; the TCRdb copy retains only in-frame clones and omits some. The sample records approximately 760,000 clones, 80% to 90% being singletons. In addition, the sample was reused for a study of human thymus T cells.

The sample consisted of thymocytes. The receptors originated from a girl in the first two years of life with a congenital heart defect. Both conserved end residues are part of each CDR3. A D gene is named only where the DNA matches it firmly. Size is stated for part of the rows, as once, few or many counts, or as a class when the clone is expanded.

>TRBJ2-5|TRBD2|TRBV7-9|NA
CASSGTTRPDQETQYF
TGTGCCAGCAGCGGGACTACCCGACCTGACCAAGAGACCCAGTACTTC
>TRBJ1-1|NA|TRBV9|NA
CASSARYQDSESNTEAFF
TGTGCCAGCAGCGCCCGCTACCAGGACAGCGAGTCGAACACTGAAGCTTTCTTT
>TRBJ1-5|TRBD1|TRBV15|few
CATSRDDTGAPNQPQHF
TGTGCCACCAGCAGAGACGACACAGGGGCCCCCAATCAGCCCCAGCATTTT
>TRBJ2-7|NA|TRBV7-2|once
CASSLGVGRRTVYEQYF
TGTGCCAGCAGCTTAGGTGTAGGCAGGCGCACGGTCTACGAGCAGTACTTC
>TRBJ2-4|NA|TRBV5-4|NA
CASSLAVGDGKNIQYF
TGTGCCAGCAGCTTGGCCGTAGGGGATGGCAAAAACATTCAGTACTTC
>TRBJ1-2|TRBD1|TRBV6-4|once
CASRPRTGNNYGYTF
TGTGCCAGCAGACCAAGGACAGGGAATAACTATGGCTACACCTTC
>TRBJ2-3|TRBD2|TRBV7-2|once
CASSKRKAGGPASF
TGTGCCAGCAGCAAAAGAAAAGCGGGGGGCCCCGCCAGCTTT
>TRBJ1-1|NA|TRBV5-4|NA
CASSFNQVAPNGEAFF
TGTGCCAGCAGCTTTAATCAAGTAGCGCCCAACGGTGAAGCTTTCTTT
>TRBJ1-2|TRBD1|TRBV30|NA
CAWRRTGTGSSDGYTF
TGTGCCTGGAGACGGACCGGGACAGGGTCTTCGGATGGCTACACCTTC
>TRBJ2-3|NA|TRBV4-3|NA
CASSQEWKGTRETDTQYF
TGCGCCAGCAGCCAAGAATGGAAGGGGACTCGAGAGACAGATACGCAGTATTTT
>TRBJ1-2|TRBD1|TRBV7-9|NA
CASSPDREPYGYTF
TGTGCCAGCAGCCCTGACAGGGAGCCTTATGGCTACACCTTC
>TRBJ1-2|NA|TRBV4-2|NA
CASSLNSTDRHVGYTF
TGTGCCAGCAGCCTAAACTCTACCGACAGGCATGTCGGCTACACCTTC
>TRBJ2-2|NA|TRBV6-5|NA
CASSRGTGELFF
TGTGCCAGCTCGAGAGGCACCGGGGAGCTGTTTTTT
>TRBJ1-1|NA|TRBV6-1|NA
CASRSSGTEAFF
TGTGCCAGCAGGTCCTCAGGCACTGAAGCTTTCTTT
>TRBJ1-1|TRBD1|TRBV29-1|NA
CSALDRDRTEAFF
TGCAGCGCCCTGGACAGGGATCGAACTGAAGCTTTCTTT
>TRBJ1-2|TRBD1|TRBV5-6|NA
CASSCHRDRDYGYTF
TGTGCCAGCAGCTGTCACCGGGACAGAGACTATGGCTACACCTTC
>TRBJ1-2|NA|TRBV9|NA
CASSVEWGGDGYTF
TGTGCCAGCAGCGTAGAATGGGGAGGGGATGGCTACACCTTC
>TRBJ1-1|NA|TRBV19|NA
CASSRRQRRPNTEAFF
TGTGCCAGTAGTAGAAGGCAGAGGCGGCCGAACACTGAAGCTTTCTTT
>TRBJ1-1|NA|TRBV4-3|once
CASSQAGETEAFF
TGCGCCAGCAGCCAAGCGGGGGAGACTGAAGCTTTCTTT
>TRBJ2-1|TRBD2|TRBV7-9|NA
CASSLVSSLGLAGDNEQFF
TGTGCCAGCAGCTTAGTTTCTTCGCTAGGACTAGCGGGGGACAATGAGCAGTTCTTC
>TRBJ2-1|TRBD2|TRBV20-1|few
CSARGRGGQFF
TGCAGTGCTAGAGGGCGGGGGGGGCAGTTCTTC
>TRBJ1-5|TRBD1|TRBV6-1|NA
CASSEAQGSNQPQHF
TGTGCCAGCAGTGAAGCACAGGGGAGCAATCAGCCCCAGCATTTT
>TRBJ1-5|TRBD1|TRBV5-1|NA
CASSLGQGSQPQHF
TGCGCCAGCAGCTTGGGACAGGGGAGCCAGCCCCAGCATTTT
>TRBJ1-6|NA|TRBV9|NA
CASSVAVCMSSYNSPLHF
TGTGCCAGCAGCGTAGCTGTCTGCATGAGCTCCTATAATTCACCCCTCCACTTT
>TRBJ1-1|NA|TRBV7-9|NA
CASSLLRSRTEAFF
TGTGCCAGCAGCTTACTTCGAAGCAGGACTGAAGCTTTCTTT
>TRBJ2-5|NA|TRBV5-1|few
CASSLRLVGETQYF
TGCGCCAGCAGCCTGAGACTAGTCGGAGAGACCCAGTACTTC
>TRBJ1-2|NA|TRBV25-1|NA
CASSVGTGNYGYTF
TGTGCCAGCAGTGTGGGCACAGGGAACTATGGCTACACCTTC
>TRBJ1-3|NA|TRBV12-5|few
CASGYRGEKSGNTIYF
TGTGCTAGTGGTTATCGGGGGGAGAAGTCTGGAAACACCATATATTTT
>TRBJ1-2|TRBD1|TRBV14|few
CASSQTRTGVYGYTF
TGTGCCAGCAGCCAGACTAGGACAGGAGTCTATGGCTACACCTTC
>TRBJ2-6|TRBD1|TRBV11-1|once
CASTRGRDRSSGANVLTF
TGTGCCAGCACCCGAGGCCGGGACAGAAGCTCTGGGGCCAACGTCCTGACTTTC
>TRBJ2-3|NA|TRBV7-6|NA
CASSLGTLPYTDTQYF
TGTGCCAGCAGCTTAGGGACACTGCCTTACACAGATACGCAGTATTTT
>TRBJ2-7|NA|TRBV18|NA
CASSPKYRVNSYEQYF
TGTGCCAGCTCACCAAAGTACAGGGTCAACTCCTACGAGCAGTACTTC
>TRBJ2-2|NA|TRBV5-1|NA
CASSLAGSYTGELFF
TGCGCCAGCAGCTTGGCCGGGAGCTACACCGGGGAGCTGTTTTTT
>TRBJ2-5|NA|TRBV28|NA
CASSPFTTRVETQYF
TGTGCCAGCAGCCCATTTACAACCAGGGTAGAGACCCAGTACTTC
>TRBJ2-1|TRBD2|TRBV7-2|NA
CASSPRGGACDNEQFF
TGTGCCAGCAGCCCGCGCGGGGGGGCCTGCGACAATGAGCAGTTCTTC
>TRBJ2-5|TRBD2|TRBV4-1|NA
CASSQDHDLAGIRETQYF
TGCGCCAGCAGCCAAGACCACGACCTAGCGGGGATCCGAGAGACCCAGTACTTC
>TRBJ2-7|TRBD2|TRBV5-1|NA
CASSPGLASLYEQYF
TGCGCCAGCAGCCCAGGACTAGCTAGTCTCTACGAGCAGTACTTC
>TRBJ2-1|NA|TRBV7-9|NA
CASSLGGVEGGTLYNEQFF
TGTGCCAGCAGCTTAGGGGGGGTAGAGGGAGGCACCCTCTACAATGAGCAGTTCTTC
>TRBJ2-7|TRBD1|TRBV5-6|few
CASKMTGQSYEQYF
TGTGCCAGCAAAATGACGGGACAGTCCTACGAGCAGTACTTC
>TRBJ1-1|TRBD1|TRBV2|NA
CASLDRGTEAFF
TGTGCCAGCTTGGACAGGGGCACTGAAGCTTTCTTT
>TRBJ2-3|TRBD2|TRBV9|NA
CASSEMLGLEKPTADTQYF
TGTGCCAGCAGTGAGATGCTGGGACTAGAAAAACCTACTGCAGATACGCAGTATTTT
>TRBJ1-2|TRBD1|TRBV6-5|NA
CASTKTGGLTDGYTF
TGTGCCAGCACAAAAACAGGGGGCCTGACGGATGGCTACACCTTC
>TRBJ1-2|NA|TRBV7-9|NA
CASSLTLGGTVGDYGYTF
TGTGCCAGCAGCCTCACATTGGGGGGGACGGTTGGCGACTATGGCTACACCTTC
>TRBJ1-1|NA|TRBV7-9|NA
CASSLKKGRTAVSEAFF
TGTGCCAGCAGCTTAAAGAAAGGGCGGACAGCTGTATCTGAAGCTTTCTTT
>TRBJ1-2|TRBD1|TRBV7-9|NA
CASSLGGTGRDGYTF
TGTGCCAGCAGCTTAGGTGGGACAGGAAGGGATGGCTACACCTTC
>TRBJ1-5|TRBD1|TRBV5-8|NA
CASSPGTAYNQPQHF
TGTGCCAGCAGCCCCGGGACAGCCTACAATCAGCCCCAGCATTTT
>TRBJ1-2|NA|TRBV7-2|once
CASSFPYYTF
TGTGCCAGCAGCTTCCCCTACTACACCTTC
>TRBJ1-2|TRBD1|TRBV4-3|NA
CASSQAKGGADGYTF
TGCGCCAGCAGCCAAGCGAAAGGGGGCGCGGATGGCTACACCTTC
>TRBJ1-2|TRBD1|TRBV4-1|NA
CASSQELNRGPPNLDGYTF
TGCGCCAGCAGCCAAGAGCTAAACAGGGGACCCCCCAACCTGGATGGCTACACCTTC
>TRBJ1-3|TRBD1|TRBV7-6|few
CASSLGDRPWGGNTIYF
TGTGCCAGCAGCTTAGGGGACAGGCCGTGGGGAGGAAACACCATATATTTT
>TRBJ2-2|NA|TRBV10-2|once
CASSGLAHNIGELFF
TGCGCCAGCAGTGGGCTGGCCCATAACATCGGGGAGCTGTTTTTT
>TRBJ1-6|NA|TRBV6-1|NA
CASSPRFSPLHF
TGTGCCAGCTCTCCCCGGTTTTCACCCCTCCACTTT
>TRBJ2-1|NA|TRBV5-6|NA
CASSVTLLRGRGFF
TGTGCCAGCAGCGTGACCTTACTCAGGGGCAGGGGGTTCTTC